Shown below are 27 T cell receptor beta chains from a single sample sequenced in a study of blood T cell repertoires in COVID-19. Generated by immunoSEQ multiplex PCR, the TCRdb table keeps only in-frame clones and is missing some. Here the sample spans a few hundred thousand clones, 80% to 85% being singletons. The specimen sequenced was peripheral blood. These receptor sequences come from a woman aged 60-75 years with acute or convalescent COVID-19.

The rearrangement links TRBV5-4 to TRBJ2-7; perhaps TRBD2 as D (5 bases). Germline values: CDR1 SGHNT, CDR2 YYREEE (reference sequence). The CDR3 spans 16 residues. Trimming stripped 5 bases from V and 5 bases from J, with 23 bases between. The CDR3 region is CASSYSPAGGFNEQYF. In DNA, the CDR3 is TGTGCCAGCAGTTATTCTCCGGCGGGCGGGTTTAACGAGCAGTACTTC.

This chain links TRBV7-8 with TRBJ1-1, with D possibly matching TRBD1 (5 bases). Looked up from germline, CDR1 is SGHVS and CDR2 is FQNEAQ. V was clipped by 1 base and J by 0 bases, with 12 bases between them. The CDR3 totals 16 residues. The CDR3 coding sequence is TGTGCCAGCAGCTTAGGATTGGGACTGATGAACACTGAAGCTTTCTTT. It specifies CASSLGLGLMNTEAFF.

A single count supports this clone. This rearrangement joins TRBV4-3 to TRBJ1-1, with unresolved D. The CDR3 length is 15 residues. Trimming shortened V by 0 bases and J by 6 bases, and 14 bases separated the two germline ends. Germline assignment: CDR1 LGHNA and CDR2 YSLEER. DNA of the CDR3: TGCGCCAGCAGCCAAGATCTTGGGCAATCGGCTGAAGCTTTCTTT. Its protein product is CASSQDLGQSAEAFF.

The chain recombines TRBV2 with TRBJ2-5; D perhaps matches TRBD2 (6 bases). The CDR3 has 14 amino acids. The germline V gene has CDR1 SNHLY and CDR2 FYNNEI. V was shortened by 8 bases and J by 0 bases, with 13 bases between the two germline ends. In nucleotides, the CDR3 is TGTGCCAGCGGAAAACTAGCTTACCAAGAGACCCAGTACTTC. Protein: CASGKLAYQETQYF.

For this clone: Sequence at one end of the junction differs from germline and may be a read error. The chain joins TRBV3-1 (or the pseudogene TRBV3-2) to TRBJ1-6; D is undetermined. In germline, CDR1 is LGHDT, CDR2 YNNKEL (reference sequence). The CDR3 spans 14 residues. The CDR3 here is CASSQVENKSPLHF. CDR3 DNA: TGTGCCAGCAGCCAAGTAGAGAATAAGTCACCCCTCCACTTT.

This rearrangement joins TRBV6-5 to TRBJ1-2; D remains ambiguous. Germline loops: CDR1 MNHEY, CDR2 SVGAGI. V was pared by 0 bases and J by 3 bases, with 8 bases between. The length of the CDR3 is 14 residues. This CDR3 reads CASSYSSVYYGYTF. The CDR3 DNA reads TGTGCCAGCAGTTACTCGTCCGTCTACTATGGCTACACCTTC.

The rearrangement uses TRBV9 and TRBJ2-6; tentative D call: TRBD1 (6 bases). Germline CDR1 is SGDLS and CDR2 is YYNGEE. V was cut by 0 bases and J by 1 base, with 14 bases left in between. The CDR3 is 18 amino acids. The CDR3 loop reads CASSVAPGQISGANVLTF. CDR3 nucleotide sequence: TGTGCCAGCAGCGTAGCCCCGGGACAAATATCTGGGGCCAACGTCCTGACTTTC.

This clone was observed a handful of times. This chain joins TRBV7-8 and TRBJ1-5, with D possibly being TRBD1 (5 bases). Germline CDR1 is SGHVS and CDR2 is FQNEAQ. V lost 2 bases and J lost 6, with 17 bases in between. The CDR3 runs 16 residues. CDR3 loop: CASSLSLWAGFQPQHF. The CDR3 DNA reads TGTGCCAGCAGCTTATCGTTATGGGCAGGGTTTCAGCCCCAGCATTTT.

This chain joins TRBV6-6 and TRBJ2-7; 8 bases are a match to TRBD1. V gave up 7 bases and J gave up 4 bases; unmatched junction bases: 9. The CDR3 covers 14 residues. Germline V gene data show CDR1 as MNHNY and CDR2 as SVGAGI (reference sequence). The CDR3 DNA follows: TGTGCCAGCACCAAGGGGGACAGGCGGTACGAGCAGTACTTC. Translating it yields CASTKGDRRYEQYF.

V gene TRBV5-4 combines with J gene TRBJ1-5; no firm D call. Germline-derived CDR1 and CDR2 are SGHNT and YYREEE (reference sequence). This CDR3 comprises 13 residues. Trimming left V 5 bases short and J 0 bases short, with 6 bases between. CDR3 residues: CASSLYSNQPQHF. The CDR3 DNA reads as TGTGCCAGCAGTTTATATAGCAATCAGCCCCAGCATTTT.

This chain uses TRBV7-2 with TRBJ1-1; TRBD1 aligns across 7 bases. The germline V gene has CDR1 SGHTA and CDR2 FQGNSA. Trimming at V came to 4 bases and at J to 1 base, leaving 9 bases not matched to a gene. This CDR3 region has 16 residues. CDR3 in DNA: TGTGCCAGCAGCTCCTCCCCCGGGACAGCGAACACTGAAGCTTTCTTT. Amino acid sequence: CASSSSPGTANTEAFF.

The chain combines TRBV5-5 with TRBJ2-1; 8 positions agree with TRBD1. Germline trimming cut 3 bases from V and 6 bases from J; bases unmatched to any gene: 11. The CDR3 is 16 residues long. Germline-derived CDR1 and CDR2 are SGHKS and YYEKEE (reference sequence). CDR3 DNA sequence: TGTGCCAGCAGCTCACTCGGGCAGGGACAGGTCAATGAGCAGTTCTTC. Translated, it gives CASSSLGQGQVNEQFF. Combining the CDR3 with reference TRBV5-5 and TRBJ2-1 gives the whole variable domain DAGVTQSPTHLIKTRGQQVTLRCSPISGHKSVSWYQQVLGQGPQFIFQYYEKEERGRGNFPDRFSARQFPNYSSELNVNALLLGDSALYLCASSSLGQGQVNEQFFGPGTRLTVL.

CDR3 nucleotides: TGTGCCAGCAGTTACTCCGGGACAGGGTTATACGAGCAGTACTTC. This sequence encodes CASSYSGTGLYEQYF. The rearrangement joins TRBV6-5 to TRBJ2-7, with TRBD1 identical over 9 bases. The CDR3 is 15 residues long. CDR1 and CDR2 (germline): MNHEY, SVGAGI. With V trimmed by 0 bases and J by 4 bases, 4 bases remained unmatched.

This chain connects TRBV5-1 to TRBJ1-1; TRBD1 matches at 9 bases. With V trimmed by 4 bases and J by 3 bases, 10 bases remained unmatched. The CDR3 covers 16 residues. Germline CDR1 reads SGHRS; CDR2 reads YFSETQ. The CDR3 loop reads CASSTRDRVSDTEAFF. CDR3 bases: TGCGCCAGCAGCACCCGGGACAGGGTTTCGGACACTGAAGCTTTCTTT. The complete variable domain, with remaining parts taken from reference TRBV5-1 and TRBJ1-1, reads KAGVTQTPRYLIKTRGQQVTLSCSPISGHRSVSWYQQTPGQGLQFLFEYFSETQRNKGNFPGRFSGRQFSNSRSEMNVSTLELGDSALYLCASSTRDRVSDTEAFFGQGTRLTVV.

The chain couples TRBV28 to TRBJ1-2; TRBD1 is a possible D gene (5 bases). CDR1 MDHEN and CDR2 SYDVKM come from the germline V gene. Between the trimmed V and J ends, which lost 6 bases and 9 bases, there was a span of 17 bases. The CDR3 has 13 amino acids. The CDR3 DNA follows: TGTGCCAGCAGCTCCGACATGGAGGGACGCTACACCTTC. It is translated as CASSSDMEGRYTF.

CDR3 in amino acids: CASSPPKRTKSGELFF. Written as DNA, the CDR3 is TGTGCCAGCTCACCACCGAAGCGCACCAAGAGCGGGGAGCTGTTTTTT. The rearrangement uses TRBV18 and TRBJ2-2; D remains unclear. Trimming pared 0 bases from V and 7 bases from J, leaving 15 bases between. The CDR3 covers 16 residues. The germline CDR1 and CDR2 sequences are KGHSH and LQKENI.

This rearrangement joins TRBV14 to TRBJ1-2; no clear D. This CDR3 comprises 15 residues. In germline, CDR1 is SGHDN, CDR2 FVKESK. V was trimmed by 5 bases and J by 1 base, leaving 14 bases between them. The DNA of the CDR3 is TGTGCCAGCAGCTCCAGTGCGTCGGGTAACTATGGCTACACCTTC. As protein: CASSSSASGNYGYTF.

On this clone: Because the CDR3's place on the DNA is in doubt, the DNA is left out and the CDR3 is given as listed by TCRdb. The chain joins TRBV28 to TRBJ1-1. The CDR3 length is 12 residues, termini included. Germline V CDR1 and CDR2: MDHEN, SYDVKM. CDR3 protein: CASSSSGTEAFF.

DNA of the CDR3: TGTGCCAGCACCCCGGGACAGGGTGAAAAACTGTTTTTT. It codes for CASTPGQGEKLFF. The rearrangement joins TRBV4-2 to TRBJ1-4; TRBD1 matches 9 bases. The junction had 4 bases not matched to a gene; V was cut back by 7 bases and J by 7 bases. There are 13 residues in the CDR3. Germline lookup yields CDR1 LGHNA and CDR2 YNFKEQ.

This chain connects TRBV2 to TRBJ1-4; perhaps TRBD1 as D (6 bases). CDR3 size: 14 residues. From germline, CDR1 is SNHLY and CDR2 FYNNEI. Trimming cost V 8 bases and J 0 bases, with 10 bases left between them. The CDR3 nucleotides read TGTGCCAGCGGACAGTCGTCAACTAATGAAAAACTGTTTTTT. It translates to CASGQSSTNEKLFF.

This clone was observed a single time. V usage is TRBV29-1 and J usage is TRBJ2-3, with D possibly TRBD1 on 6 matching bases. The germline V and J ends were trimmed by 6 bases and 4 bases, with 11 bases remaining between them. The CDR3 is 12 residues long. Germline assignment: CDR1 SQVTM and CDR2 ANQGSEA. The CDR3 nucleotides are TGCAGCGTGGAACAGGGCGCAGATACGCAGTATTTT. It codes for CSVEQGADTQYF.

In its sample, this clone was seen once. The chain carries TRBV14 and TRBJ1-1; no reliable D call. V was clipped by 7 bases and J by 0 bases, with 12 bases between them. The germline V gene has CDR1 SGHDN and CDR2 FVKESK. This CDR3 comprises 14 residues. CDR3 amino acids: CASTKGGMNTEAFF. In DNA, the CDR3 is TGTGCCAGCACCAAAGGAGGGATGAACACTGAAGCTTTCTTT.

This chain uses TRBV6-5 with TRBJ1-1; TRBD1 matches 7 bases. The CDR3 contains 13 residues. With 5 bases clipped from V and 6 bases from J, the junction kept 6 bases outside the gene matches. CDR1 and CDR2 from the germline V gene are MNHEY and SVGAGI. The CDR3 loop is CASSSIGTAEAFF. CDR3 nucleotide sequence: TGTGCCAGCAGTAGTATTGGGACAGCTGAAGCTTTCTTT.

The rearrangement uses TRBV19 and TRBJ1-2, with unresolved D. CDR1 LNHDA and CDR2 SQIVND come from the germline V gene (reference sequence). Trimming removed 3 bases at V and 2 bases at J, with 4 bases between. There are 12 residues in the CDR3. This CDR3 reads CASSMRNYGYTF. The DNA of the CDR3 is TGTGCCAGTAGTATGCGGAACTATGGCTACACCTTC.

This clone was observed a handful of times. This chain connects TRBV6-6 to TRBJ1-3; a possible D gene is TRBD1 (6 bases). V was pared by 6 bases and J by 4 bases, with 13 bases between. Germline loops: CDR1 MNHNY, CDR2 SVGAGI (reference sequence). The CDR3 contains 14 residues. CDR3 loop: CASRSPGVGNTIYF. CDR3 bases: TGTGCCAGCAGATCCCCAGGGGTAGGAAACACCATATATTTT.

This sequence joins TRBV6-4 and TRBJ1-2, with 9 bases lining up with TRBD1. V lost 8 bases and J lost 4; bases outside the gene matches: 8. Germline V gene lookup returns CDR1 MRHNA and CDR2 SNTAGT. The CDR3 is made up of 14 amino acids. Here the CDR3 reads CASVRDRAIYGYTF. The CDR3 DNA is TGTGCCAGCGTCCGGGACAGGGCCATCTATGGCTACACCTTC.

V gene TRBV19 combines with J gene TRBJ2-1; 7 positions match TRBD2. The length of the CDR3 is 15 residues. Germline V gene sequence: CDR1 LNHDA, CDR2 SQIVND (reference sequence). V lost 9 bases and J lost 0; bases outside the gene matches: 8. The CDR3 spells CASIGGGGSYNEQFF. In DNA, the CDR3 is TGTGCCAGCATCGGTGGGGGGGGCTCCTACAATGAGCAGTTCTTC.